A selection of T cell receptor beta chains follows, all from one sample in a study of shared clonotypes between healthy human individuals. TCRdb's copy holds only in-frame clones and misses some; the assay was immunoSEQ multiplex PCR. The data contain millions of clones, approximately 90% of them seen just once; the ten biggest clones take up around 0.14%. Sequenced sample: naive CD4+ T cells sorted from blood. Receptor source: a man aged 18-30 years in good health. CDR3s include the opening cysteine and the closing phenylalanine or tryptophan. The D gene is left open where the match is weak. Some rows mark clone size as missing; the rest say once, few, many or name a class of expanded clone.

D	V	size	J	DNA	CDR3
NA	TRBV27	NA	TRBJ1-1	TGTGCCAGCAGTTCCTTGGGGGCAGGCCATTATGAAGCTTTCTTT	CASSSLGAGHYEAFF
TRBD2	TRBV10-3	NA	TRBJ2-3	TGTGCCGTAGGGGGCGGGGGGGTTGGCACAGATACGCAGTATTTT	CAVGGGGVGTDTQYF
NA	TRBV5-1	NA	TRBJ2-6	TGCGCCAGCAGCCCCCTTGGCTCTGGGGCCAACGTCCTGACTTTC	CASSPLGSGANVLTF
NA	TRBV20-1	NA	TRBJ1-3	TGCAGTGCTGGGGGGGGAAACACCATATATTTT	CSAGGGNTIYF
TRBD1	TRBV19	few	TRBJ1-5	TGTGCCAGTAGTATACGGACAGGGGCTAGCAATCAGCCCCAGCATTTT	CASSIRTGASNQPQHF
NA	TRBV25-1	NA	TRBJ1-4	TGTGCCAGCAGTGAAGGAAGGGTCTCAACTAATGAAAAACTGTTTTTT	CASSEGRVSTNEKLFF
NA	TRBV5-6	NA	TRBJ2-5	TGTGCCAGCAGCTTGGAGGAGATGTGGGAGACCCAGTACTTC	CASSLEEMWETQYF
TRBD2	TRBV6-5	NA	TRBJ2-7	TGTGCCAGCAGTCGGGCGGGACTAGACCATCGGGAGCAGTACTTC	CASSRAGLDHREQYF
NA	TRBV27	NA	TRBJ2-3	TGTGCCAGCAGGGAGGGGTGGAACACAGATACGCAGTATTTT	CASREGWNTDTQYF
NA	TRBV25-1	NA	TRBJ1-4	TGTGCCAGCAGTGAATTCGGACCTTCTAATGAAAAACTGTTTTTT	CASSEFGPSNEKLFF
TRBD1	TRBV5-1	NA	TRBJ1-4	TGCGCCAGCAACTCGGGACAGGGGAACGAAAAACTGTTTTTT	CASNSGQGNEKLFF
TRBD1	TRBV7-2	NA	TRBJ1-1	TGTGCCAGCAGCTTAATGGGACAGGGGAACACTGAAGCTTTCTTT	CASSLMGQGNTEAFF
NA	TRBV6-5	NA	TRBJ1-1	TGTGCCAGCAGTTACTCGGGTGGGGTGAACACTGAAGCTTTCTTT	CASSYSGGVNTEAFF
TRBD2	TRBV5-1	NA	TRBJ2-3	TGCGCCAGCAGGGGTGAGGTTCCGGGACTAGCGGTCCTCACAGATACGCAGTATTTT	CASRGEVPGLAVLTDTQYF
NA	TRBV10-2	NA	TRBJ2-7	TGCGCCAGCAGTGAAGGGGTAAGGCAGTACTTC	CASSEGVRQYF
NA	TRBV21-1	NA	TRBJ1-1	TGTGCCAGTCCGAAGTGGGGGGCAGACAGAGAAGCTTTCTTT	CASPKWGADREAFF
NA	TRBV6-5	NA	TRBJ1-5	TGTGCCAGCGGGCAGTCAGGGATGACCAATCAGCCCCAGCATTTT	CASGQSGMTNQPQHF
NA	TRBV10-3	NA	TRBJ2-7	TGTGCCACCGGGGCAGGGAACGAGCAGTACTTC	CATGAGNEQYF
NA	TRBV5-5	NA	TRBJ1-3	TGTGCCAGCAGGCGGGATCCTCTGCCCGGAAACACCATATATTTT	CASRRDPLPGNTIYF
TRBD1	TRBV9	NA	TRBJ2-7	TGTGCCAGCAGCGTAGATGGGACAGGGATCGACGAGCAGTACTTC	CASSVDGTGIDEQYF
NA	TRBV2	NA	TRBJ1-4	TGTGCCAGCAGTTTTGACAGGCTTAATGAAAAACTGTTTTTT	CASSFDRLNEKLFF
NA	TRBV5-4	NA	TRBJ2-7	TGTGCCAGCAGCCTTCGATTAGGACACTCCTCCTACGAGCAGTACTTC	CASSLRLGHSSYEQYF
NA	TRBV2	NA	TRBJ2-7	TGTGCCAGCAGTGTAAACCGGGACGAAAGCTTC	CASSVNRDESF
TRBD1	TRBV10-2	NA	TRBJ1-6	TGCGCCAGCACCGACAGGGGCGGGAGTTCACCCCTCCACTTT	CASTDRGGSSPLHF
NA	TRBV4-3	NA	TRBJ2-1	TGCGCCAGCAGCCAAGAGGGGCTCCTGATCAATGAGCAGTTCTTC	CASSQEGLLINEQFF
NA	TRBV25-1	NA	TRBJ1-1	TGTGCCAGCAGTGAAGAGGGGTCAGGGATATTCAGCACTGAAGCTTTCTTT	CASSEEGSGIFSTEAFF
TRBD1	TRBV2	few	TRBJ1-4	TGTGCCAGCAGCGGGACAGCTAATGAAAAACTGTTTTTT	CASSGTANEKLFF
NA	TRBV20-1	NA	TRBJ2-5	TGCAGTGCTATGATCCAAGAGACCCAGTACTTC	CSAMIQETQYF
NA	TRBV6-1	NA	TRBJ1-2	TGTGCCAGCGGAGACAGCTATGGCTACACCTTC	CASGDSYGYTF
NA	TRBV10-3	NA	TRBJ2-7	TGTGCCATCAGTGAGAGGGGTTCAGAACGCGAGCAGTACTTC	CAISERGSEREQYF
TRBD1	TRBV6-5	NA	TRBJ1-5	TGTGCCAGCAGTTACACCCAGGACAGGGATCAGCCCCAGCATTTT	CASSYTQDRDQPQHF
NA	TRBV7-9	NA	TRBJ2-7	TGTGCCAGCAGCTTAGTCGGTGGCTCCTACGAGCAGTACTTC	CASSLVGGSYEQYF
TRBD1	TRBV10-1	NA	TRBJ2-7	TGCGCCAGCAGTAGGCAGGGGGCAGCCGAGCAGTACTTC	CASSRQGAAEQYF
TRBD2	TRBV7-2	NA	TRBJ2-5	TGTGCCAGCAGCTTAGGATTAGGCGGGAGGGTCCAAGAGACCCAGTACTTC	CASSLGLGGRVQETQYF
TRBD2	TRBV11-2	NA	TRBJ2-1	TGTGCCAGCAGCTTAGACGGACTAGGGGCTTATGAGCAGTTCTTC	CASSLDGLGAYEQFF
TRBD2	TRBV18	NA	TRBJ2-2	TGTGCCAGCTCAACGGGACTAGCAGGCACCGGGGAGCTGTTTTTT	CASSTGLAGTGELFF
TRBD1	TRBV30	NA	TRBJ1-2	TGTGCCTGGACCCCGACAGGGAAGGGGAATGGCTACACCTTC	CAWTPTGKGNGYTF
NA	TRBV30	NA	TRBJ1-2	TGTGCCTGGAGTGTACAACTGACTGCCTATGGCTACACCTTC	CAWSVQLTAYGYTF
TRBD2	TRBV19	few	TRBJ2-3	TGTGCCAGTAGTCCGACTAGCGGGAGCACAGATACGCAGTATTTT	CASSPTSGSTDTQYF
TRBD1	TRBV10-3	NA	TRBJ2-7	TGTGCCATCAGCGGGCGGGACAGGGAAGGCGAGCAGTACTTC	CAISGRDREGEQYF
NA	TRBV2	NA	TRBJ1-1	TGTGCCAGCCGGGCCCCGGGGGCGGCCACTGAAGCTTTCTTT	CASRAPGAATEAFF
TRBD1	TRBV6-4	NA	TRBJ2-7	TGTGCCAGCAGTGACCCACACACCGACAGGGCCCCAACCTACGAGCAGTACTTC	CASSDPHTDRAPTYEQYF
TRBD1	TRBV2	NA	TRBJ1-5	TGTGCCAGCAGTCGGGACAGGGGGTTAAATCAGCCCCAGCATTTT	CASSRDRGLNQPQHF
NA	TRBV10-2	NA	TRBJ1-4	TGCGCCAGCAGTGATATGAGGGGGGGGGAAAAACTGTTTTTT	CASSDMRGGEKLFF
TRBD2	TRBV2	once	TRBJ2-1	TGTGCCAGCAGGCTAGGACTAGCGGGTTACAATGAGCAGTTCTTC	CASRLGLAGYNEQFF
NA	TRBV30	NA	TRBJ2-2	TGTGCCTGCGGGAACACCGGGGAGCTGTTTTTT	CACGNTGELFF
NA	TRBV10-3	NA	TRBJ2-7	TGTGCCATCAGTCAGGGGTGGGAGCAGTACTTC	CAISQGWEQYF
NA	TRBV4-1	NA	TRBJ2-1	TGCGCCAGCAGCCAAGAGGGACCCAACAATGAGCAGTTCTTC	CASSQEGPNNEQFF
TRBD2	TRBV25-1	NA	TRBJ2-2	TGTGCCAGCAGGGGGACTAGCGGGAACGGGGAGCTGTTTTTT	CASRGTSGNGELFF